This is a list of T cell receptor beta chains from one sample in a study of blood T cell repertoires in COVID-19. Generated by immunoSEQ multiplex PCR, the TCRdb table keeps only in-frame clones and is missing some. The sample holds 150,000 to 200,000 clones, 87% seen once. Specimen: peripheral blood. The receptors here all came from a human donor in a cohort sampled during active COVID-19. Each CDR3 is given with its conserved first and last residue. Each record gives: D gene, V gene, clone size, J gene, CDR3 protein, CDR3 DNA. D genes are given only for firm matches. Not every row has a clone size; where given, it reads once, few, many or a size class.

>TRBD2|TRBV27|.|TRBJ2-5
CACRLAGTETQYF
TGTGCCTGCCGCCTAGCGGGAACGGAGACCCAGTACTTC
>TRBD2|TRBV30|.|TRBJ2-2
CAWRGLAGESIGELFF
TGTGCCTGGAGAGGACTAGCGGGAGAGTCGATCGGGGAGCTGTTTTTT
>TRBD2|TRBV7-3|.|TRBJ2-3
CASSQAGGSTDTQYF
TGTGCCAGCAGCCAAGCGGGGGGAAGCACAGATACGCAGTATTTT
>.|TRBV3-1/TRBV3-2|.|TRBJ2-7
CASSQGASFNYEQYF
TGTGCCAGCAGCCAAGGTGCTAGTTTCAACTACGAGCAGTACTTC
>TRBD2|TRBV14|.|TRBJ2-7
CASSRLGEGYEQYF
TGTGCCAGCAGCCGCTTGGGGGAGGGATACGAGCAGTACTTC
>.|TRBV19|.|TRBJ1-3
CASSPGGGAGNTIYF
TGTGCCAGTAGTCCGGGAGGGGGAGCTGGAAACACCATATATTTT
>TRBD2|TRBV7-2|.|TRBJ2-7
CASSLGGEGEQYF
TGTGCCAGCAGCTTGGGGGGGGAGGGCGAGCAGTACTTC
>.|TRBV28|.|TRBJ1-2
CASNWSGRSPFYGYTF
TGTGCCAGCAACTGGTCGGGTCGATCCCCTTTCTATGGCTACACCTTC
>TRBD2|TRBV2|.|TRBJ2-7
CASSGTSGYEQYF
TGTGCCAGCAGTGGGACTAGCGGGTACGAGCAGTACTTC
>.|TRBV7-2|.|TRBJ1-1
CASSPRGLQADTEAFF
TGTGCCAGCAGCCCGAGGGGGTTACAGGCTGACACTGAAGCTTTCTTT
>.|TRBV28|.|TRBJ2-5
CASSSSDSVGETQYF
TGTGCCAGCAGTTCCTCGGACAGCGTGGGGGAGACCCAGTACTTC
>.|TRBV19|.|TRBJ2-7
CASADRSEQYF
TGTGCCAGCGCCGACAGGTCCGAGCAGTACTTC
>.|TRBV24-1|few|TRBJ1-5
CATSPGKGGQPQHF
TGTGCCACCAGTCCCGGGAAGGGCGGCCAGCCCCAGCATTTT
>.|TRBV19|once|TRBJ2-7
CASTPTQNSYEQYF
TGTGCCAGTACCCCCACACAGAACTCCTACGAGCAGTACTTC
>TRBD2|TRBV4-1|.|TRBJ2-7
CASSQALPHGTSGAYEQYF
TGCGCCAGCAGCCAAGCCCTTCCCCACGGGACTAGCGGAGCCTACGAGCAGTACTTC
>TRBD2|TRBV6-2/TRBV6-3|.|TRBJ2-7
CASSYGTSGGTSNEQYF
TGTGCCAGCAGTTACGGGACTAGCGGGGGGACGAGTAACGAGCAGTACTTC
>TRBD2|TRBV6-5|.|TRBJ2-5
CASRLAGGRQETQYF
TGTGCCAGCAGACTAGCGGGGGGCCGTCAAGAGACCCAGTACTTC
>.|TRBV5-6|.|TRBJ1-1
CASSSMRVGGTEAFF
TGTGCCAGCAGCTCCATGAGGGTAGGTGGCACTGAAGCTTTCTTT
>TRBD1|TRBV5-4|once|TRBJ2-7
CASSADRGPYEQYF
TGTGCCAGCAGCGCGGACAGGGGGCCCTACGAGCAGTACTTC
>TRBD2|TRBV14|.|TRBJ2-7
CASSRRLAGAYEQYF
TGTGCCAGCAGCCGACGACTAGCGGGAGCCTACGAGCAGTACTTC
>.|TRBV6-5|.|TRBJ1-1
CASSYSGRGTEAFF
TGTGCCAGCAGTTACAGCGGGCGGGGGACTGAAGCTTTCTTT
>TRBD2|TRBV10-3|.|TRBJ2-7
CAISDGRGGYEQYF
TGTGCCATCAGTGACGGGCGGGGGGGCTACGAGCAGTACTTC
>TRBD2|TRBV9|.|TRBJ2-2
CASSAVSGRNTGELFF
TGTGCCAGCAGCGCAGTTAGCGGGAGGAACACCGGGGAGCTGTTTTTT
>TRBD2|TRBV7-3|.|TRBJ2-3
CASSLRRGGTDTQYF
TGTGCCAGCAGCTTACGTCGGGGGGGCACAGATACGCAGTATTTT
>.|TRBV12-3/TRBV12-4|.|TRBJ2-7
CASSLRSSYEQYF
TGTGCCAGCAGTTTACGGAGCTCCTACGAGCAGTACTTC
>TRBD2|TRBV28|.|TRBJ2-7
CASSLASGRYEQYF
TGTGCCAGCAGTTTAGCTAGCGGGAGGTACGAGCAGTACTTC
>TRBD1|TRBV12-3/TRBV12-4|.|TRBJ1-2
CASRVTGNYGYTF
TGTGCCAGCAGGGTGACAGGGAACTATGGCTACACCTTC
>.|TRBV6-2/TRBV6-3|.|TRBJ2-7
CASSYSGSSYEQYF
TGTGCCAGCAGTTACTCCGGGTCCTCCTACGAGCAGTACTTC
>TRBD2|TRBV7-9|.|TRBJ2-1
CASSLTSGDEQFF
TGTGCCAGCAGCTTGACTAGCGGGGATGAGCAGTTCTTC
>.|TRBV3-1/TRBV3-2|.|TRBJ1-1
CASSQARMNTEAFF
TGTGCCAGCAGCCAAGCCAGGATGAACACTGAAGCTTTCTTT
>TRBD2|TRBV7-9|.|TRBJ2-7
CASSPHSGGVSVEQYF
TGTGCCAGCAGCCCACATAGCGGGGGGGTATCAGTCGAGCAGTACTTC
>.|TRBV5-6|.|TRBJ2-3
CASSPAGLTTDTQYF
TGTGCCAGCAGCCCGGCGGGACTGACCACAGATACGCAGTATTTT
>TRBD1|TRBV12-3/TRBV12-4|.|TRBJ1-1
CASTAGTETRAFF
TGTGCCAGCACCGCCGGGACAGAGACTAGAGCTTTCTTT
>TRBD1|TRBV4-1|.|TRBJ2-1
CASSQTGTGKFLGSNEQFF
TGCGCCAGCAGCCAGACGGGGACAGGGAAATTTCTTGGTTCGAATGAGCAGTTCTTC
>.|TRBV5-6|.|TRBJ2-7
CASSLAPGRGSYEQYF
TGTGCCAGCAGCTTGGCCCCAGGGCGGGGTTCCTACGAGCAGTACTTC
>.|TRBV2|.|TRBJ1-5
CASSTDSINQPQHF
TGTGCCAGCAGCACGGACAGTATCAATCAGCCCCAGCATTTT
>.|TRBV10-3|.|TRBJ2-7
CAITTGAYEQYF
TGTGCCATCACCACAGGTGCCTACGAGCAGTACTTC
>.|TRBV6-6|once|TRBJ2-5
CASSYPGQETQYF
TGTGCCAGCAGTTACCCCGGGCAAGAGACCCAGTACTTC
>TRBD2|TRBV5-4|.|TRBJ2-1
CASSRWGRDNEQFF
TGTGCCAGCAGCCGCTGGGGGAGGGATAATGAGCAGTTCTTC
>TRBD1|TRBV19|.|TRBJ2-5
CASTRGTGGIETQYF
TGTGCCAGTACCAGGGGGACAGGGGGCATAGAGACCCAGTACTTC
>TRBD2|TRBV11-3|.|TRBJ2-1
CASSFGGSPTNEQFF
TGTGCCAGCAGCTTCGGCGGGAGCCCGACCAATGAGCAGTTCTTC
>.|TRBV18|.|TRBJ1-1
CASSPVMRALNTEAFF
TGTGCCAGCTCACCAGTGATGAGAGCACTGAACACTGAAGCTTTCTTT
>.|TRBV6-4|.|TRBJ2-7
CASRDRDTAYEQYF
TGTGCCAGCAGAGACCGGGACACAGCCTACGAGCAGTACTTC
>TRBD2|TRBV24-1|.|TRBJ2-3
CATSERTSGGSADTQYF
TGTGCCACCAGTGAAAGGACTAGCGGGGGATCGGCAGATACGCAGTATTTT
>.|TRBV5-1|once|TRBJ1-2
CASSLDRGDYGYTF
TGCGCCAGCAGCTTGGATAGGGGCGACTATGGCTACACCTTC
>TRBD1|TRBV5-1|.|TRBJ2-7
CASSPATGGLPGQYF
TGCGCCAGCAGCCCGGCGACAGGGGGCCTCCCGGGGCAGTACTTC
>TRBD2|TRBV5-1|.|TRBJ2-1
CASSLDPPAGELSYNEQFF
TGCGCCAGCAGCTTGGATCCTCCAGCGGGGGAACTCTCCTACAATGAGCAGTTCTTC
>TRBD1|TRBV3-1/TRBV3-2|.|TRBJ2-7
CASSQNLPGQVPYEQYF
TGTGCCAGCAGCCAAAATCTGCCGGGACAGGTCCCCTACGAGCAGTACTTC
>.|TRBV11-1|.|TRBJ1-1
CASSLWGDTEAFF
TGTGCCAGCAGCTTGTGGGGGGACACTGAAGCTTTCTTT
>TRBD2|TRBV5-1|.|TRBJ2-5
CASSLEIAGGSETQYF
TGCGCCAGCAGCTTGGAGATAGCGGGAGGTTCTGAGACCCAGTACTTC
>.|TRBV6-2/TRBV6-3|.|TRBJ2-1
CASSPGYNEQFF
TGTGCCAGCAGTCCAGGGTACAATGAGCAGTTCTTC
>TRBD2|TRBV9|.|TRBJ2-1
CASSVATSGSWHEQFF
TGTGCCAGCAGCGTAGCGACTAGCGGGAGTTGGCATGAGCAGTTCTTC
>TRBD2|TRBV5-1|.|TRBJ2-3
CASSLLAGPTDTQYF
TGCGCCAGCAGCTTACTAGCGGGACCCACAGATACGCAGTATTTT
>TRBD2|TRBV20-1|.|TRBJ2-5
CSASSGGAAETQYF
TGCAGTGCTAGTTCCGGGGGGGCAGCAGAGACCCAGTACTTC